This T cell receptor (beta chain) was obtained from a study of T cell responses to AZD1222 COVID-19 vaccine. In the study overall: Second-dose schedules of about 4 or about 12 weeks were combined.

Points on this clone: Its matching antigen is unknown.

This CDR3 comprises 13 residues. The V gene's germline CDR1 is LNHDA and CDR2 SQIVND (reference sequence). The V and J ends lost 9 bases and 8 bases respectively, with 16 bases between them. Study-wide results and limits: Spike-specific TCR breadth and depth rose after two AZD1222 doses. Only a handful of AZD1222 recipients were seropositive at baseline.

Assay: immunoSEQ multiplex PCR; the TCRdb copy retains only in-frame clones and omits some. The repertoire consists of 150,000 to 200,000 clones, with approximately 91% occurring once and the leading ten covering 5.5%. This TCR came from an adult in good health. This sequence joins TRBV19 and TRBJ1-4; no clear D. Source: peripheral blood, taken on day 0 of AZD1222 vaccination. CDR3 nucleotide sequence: TGTGCCAGCTCCGGCCCAGCGGGGGAAAAACTGTTTTTT. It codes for CASSGPAGEKLFF.